This T cell receptor beta chain appears in the sequencing data of a study of neurological immune-mediated disorders. Study-wide context: Of the roughly 35 patients who had multiple sclerosis, some 30 had the relapsing-remitting form and 3 had the secondary progressive form.

The table lists this clonotype with a few counts. Given a much more abundant clone one base away, this may be a read error. The unsorted libraries were generated from a total of 2 million PBMCs, which had been stored in RNAlater at -80 C. It was by 5'RACE with 10-nucleotide random UMIs that the cDNA was made. TCRdb re-called the 5' RACE reads with MiXCR, one entry per CDR3 protein. This table has about 95,000 distinct CDR3 sequences, 3.5% to 4% appearing once. Between the trimmed V and J ends, which lost 1 base and 6 bases, there was a span of 10 bases. This CDR3 comprises 14 residues. Germline V gene sequence: CDR1 LGHNT, CDR2 FRNRAP.

The chain has TRBV12-5 and TRBJ2-1, with D uncertain. Source material: PBMCs. The sequence came from a woman aged 18 to 35 with multiple sclerosis. CDR3 protein: CASGLGKGINEQFF. The CDR3 nucleotides are TGTGCTAGTGGTTTGGGAAAGGGTATCAATGAGCAGTTCTTC.